The T cell receptor beta chain under discussion was sequenced for a study of somatic mutations in cytotoxic T cells in rheumatoid arthritis listed by TCRdb under 2017. Notes on the research overall: Before any treatment started and right after they were diagnosed, patients gave peripheral blood samples (about 30 ml EDTA). Some V beta antibody-stained T-cell populations were flow-sorted on a FACSAria II or Sony SH800 at nearly 100% purity, and sorted V beta1+ cells also underwent TCRB sequencing. Whether expanded CD8+ T-cell clones in untreated, newly diagnosed rheumatoid arthritis carry somatic mutations was the study question, and clonality was characterized with TCRB deep sequencing. TCRB deep sequencing covered roughly 60 patients with rheumatoid arthritis along with 15 to 20 healthy controls. Patient and control groups had essentially identical median ages.

TCRB CDR3 sequencing used the immunoSEQ assay on genomic DNA. In the source study's methods: Published virus-specific TCRB sequences were compared with patient CD8+ clones larger than 1%, and only a few matches were found. The analyses included only productive TCRB rearrangements. Clonality was calculated as a Shannon entropy-based productive clonality index, and a clone was defined by a unique TCRB CDR3 sequence. Repertoire overlap between two samples was calculated from the template counts of each clone relative to total templates per sample. V-gene usage from TCRB sequencing and V-gene usage measured by flow cytometry were correlated (Spearman r of approximately 0.66). TCRdb holds this immuneACCESS table with in-frame rearrangements only. Some clones are missing; in checked studies, unresolved V genes explain under half, and the rest has no known cause. V and J calls and clone size are given by that table; D and trimming were obtained from the DNA. This sample lists some 4,300 clones; about four fifths were detected once. Approximately 30% of the sample comes from the top ten.

Beyond this particular receptor, the publication reports: The finding that TRBV07 was slightly underrepresented in patients was left unadjusted for multiple comparisons. In about an eighth of the roughly 65 patients, more than 20% of CD8+ cells belonged to the largest CD8+ clone, while several identical CD8+ TCRB sequences were shared between blood and synovial fluid. Healthy controls showed no age-related increase in CD8+ clonality, whereas patients did (Spearman r=0.49). Viral specificity could not be ruled out by absence from virus-specific databases, and the antigen targets of the expanded CD8+ clones remained unknown. CD8+ T-cell clonality in rheumatoid arthritis patients was not significantly different from that in age-matched healthy controls.

The germline V gene encodes CDR1 MNHEY and CDR2 SMNVEV (reference sequence). V is cut by 7 bases and J by 3 bases, and the space between the germline ends is 13 bases. The CDR3 starts with the cysteine, ends with the phenylalanine, and has 13 residues. Of all the DNA, just the CDR3 is kept, 39 bases in frame from base 1. CD4+ and CD8+ cells were isolated by positive magnetic bead selection on an AutoMACS, and purity was checked by flow cytometry. Initial screening for clonal expansions relied on flow cytometry with a TCR V beta antibody panel, after which sorted CD8+ fractions underwent TCRB deep sequencing for characterization. Ficoll-Paque PLUS density gradient separation was used to isolate peripheral blood mononuclear cells. DNA from CD4-enriched, CD8-enriched or PBMC samples was extracted using Nucleospin Tissue or Tissue XS kits and then quantified on a Qubit 2.0 fluorometer. About this clone itself: Its antigen remains unidentified. No much larger clone exists at a distance of one base, and base qualities are not known.

The sequence joins TRBV27 to TRBJ2-7; the D gene is perhaps TRBD2, on 6 matching bases. Sequenced sample: CD8+ T cells sorted from blood. The source is a woman aged 60-75 years with rheumatoid arthritis. CDR3 reads: CASIGRGLYEQYF. The DNA is as follows: TGTGCCAGCATCGGTAGGGGACTCTACGAGCAGTACTTC.